This is a list of T cell receptor beta chains from one sample in a study of technical replicates of blood from a few donors. The table came from immunoSEQ multiplex PCR; TCRdb's copy has only in-frame clones and leaves some out. The repertoire holds 74,000 or so clones, approximately 91% seen once, with 0.3% to 0.45% in the top ten. The sample taken for sequencing was T cells isolated from PBMCs. The receptors originated from a human donor in good health. Both conserved end residues are part of each CDR3. Fields, in order: CDR3 DNA, CDR3 protein, clone size, D gene, J gene, V gene. The D gene is left open where the match is weak. The listing skips clone size in some rows; elsewhere it reads once, few, many or a size class.

CDR3 DNA: TGTGCCAGCAGCTTCTCTAGCACAGATACGCAGTATTTT
CDR3 protein: CASSFSSTDTQYF
clone size: NA
D gene: NA
J gene: TRBJ2-3
V gene: TRBV7-3

CDR3 DNA: TGTGCCAGCAGCTTAGGAGACTTCTTCTCCTACAATGAGCAGTTCTTC
CDR3 protein: CASSLGDFFSYNEQFF
clone size: NA
D gene: NA
J gene: TRBJ2-1
V gene: TRBV7-2

CDR3 DNA: TGCGCCAGCAGTGACCTAGCGGGACCTTACAATGAGCAGTTCTTC
CDR3 protein: CASSDLAGPYNEQFF
clone size: NA
D gene: TRBD2
J gene: TRBJ2-1
V gene: TRBV10-1

CDR3 DNA: TGTGCCAGCAGCGGAGGGACAGGGGGCGGGGGCTACACCTTC
CDR3 protein: CASSGGTGGGGYTF
clone size: NA
D gene: TRBD1
J gene: TRBJ1-2
V gene: TRBV7-8

CDR3 DNA: TGTGCCATCAGTGAGTCCCCAGCGTCGCACGAGCAGTACTTC
CDR3 protein: CAISESPASHEQYF
clone size: NA
D gene: NA
J gene: TRBJ2-7
V gene: TRBV10-3

CDR3 DNA: TGTGCCATCAGTGAGGCTAGCGGACACACCGGGGAGCTGTTTTTT
CDR3 protein: CAISEASGHTGELFF
clone size: NA
D gene: TRBD2
J gene: TRBJ2-2
V gene: TRBV10-3

CDR3 DNA: TGTGCCAGCAGTGAATGGGCGGGAGCCTACGAGCAGTACTTC
CDR3 protein: CASSEWAGAYEQYF
clone size: NA
D gene: TRBD2
J gene: TRBJ2-7
V gene: TRBV6-1

CDR3 DNA: TGTGCCAGCAGCTTGGGGTTAGCGGCAGATACGCAGTATTTT
CDR3 protein: CASSLGLAADTQYF
clone size: once
D gene: NA
J gene: TRBJ2-3
V gene: TRBV5-4

CDR3 DNA: TGCGCCAGCAGCTTGCTCAGCGGGAGTGGCGAGGAGACCCAGTACTTC
CDR3 protein: CASSLLSGSGEETQYF
clone size: NA
D gene: TRBD2
J gene: TRBJ2-5
V gene: TRBV5-1

CDR3 DNA: TGTGCCAGCAGCTTACAGGGAAGCGGTGGTGAAAAACTGTTTTTT
CDR3 protein: CASSLQGSGGEKLFF
clone size: NA
D gene: NA
J gene: TRBJ1-4
V gene: TRBV5-6

CDR3 DNA: TGTGCCAGCAGCCGCTCAAGAGGCTCCTACGAGCAGTACTTC
CDR3 protein: CASSRSRGSYEQYF
clone size: NA
D gene: NA
J gene: TRBJ2-7
V gene: TRBV6-5

CDR3 DNA: TGTGCCAGCAGTGGACCGGACAGGGGTCTCCAAGAGACCCAGTACTTC
CDR3 protein: CASSGPDRGLQETQYF
clone size: NA
D gene: TRBD1
J gene: TRBJ2-5
V gene: TRBV27

CDR3 DNA: TGTGCCAGCACCGGGGCGGGGGCTCGGGAAAAACTGTTTTTT
CDR3 protein: CASTGAGAREKLFF
clone size: once
D gene: NA
J gene: TRBJ1-4
V gene: TRBV2

CDR3 DNA: TGCGCCAGCAGCTTGGGGCAGGAGGGTACTGAAGCTTTCTTT
CDR3 protein: CASSLGQEGTEAFF
clone size: NA
D gene: NA
J gene: TRBJ1-1
V gene: TRBV5-1

CDR3 DNA: TGTGCTAGCAGCTTAGGGACTAGCGGAACAGATACGCAGTATTTT
CDR3 protein: CASSLGTSGTDTQYF
clone size: NA
D gene: TRBD2
J gene: TRBJ2-3
V gene: TRBV7-7

CDR3 DNA: TGCGCCAGCAGCCAAGCGGAGGGGGAGACCCAGTACTTC
CDR3 protein: CASSQAEGETQYF
clone size: NA
D gene: NA
J gene: TRBJ2-5
V gene: TRBV4-3

CDR3 DNA: TGTGCCAGCAGCCAACTGAGCGGGGTTTTATACAATGAGCAGTTCTTC
CDR3 protein: CASSQLSGVLYNEQFF
clone size: NA
D gene: TRBD2
J gene: TRBJ2-1
V gene: TRBV14

CDR3 DNA: TGTGCCACCAGCAGAGAGATAGGGGGGGATGAGCAGTTCTTC
CDR3 protein: CATSREIGGDEQFF
clone size: NA
D gene: NA
J gene: TRBJ2-1
V gene: TRBV15

CDR3 DNA: TGCGCCAGCAGCCACGAGGGAGCGTCATACGAGCAGTACTTC
CDR3 protein: CASSHEGASYEQYF
clone size: NA
D gene: NA
J gene: TRBJ2-7
V gene: TRBV4-1

CDR3 DNA: TGCAGCGTTGAAGTTCAGACCGGGACAGGCTACGGATACTACGAGCAGTACTTC
CDR3 protein: CSVEVQTGTGYGYYEQYF
clone size: NA
D gene: TRBD1
J gene: TRBJ2-7
V gene: TRBV29-1

CDR3 DNA: TGTGCCATCAGACAGGGGTTCAACTATGGCTACACCTTC
CDR3 protein: CAIRQGFNYGYTF
clone size: NA
D gene: TRBD1
J gene: TRBJ1-2
V gene: TRBV7-6

CDR3 DNA: TGCGCCAGCAGCTTGATAGCGGGACAAGAGACCCAGTACTTC
CDR3 protein: CASSLIAGQETQYF
clone size: NA
D gene: TRBD2
J gene: TRBJ2-5
V gene: TRBV5-1

CDR3 DNA: TGTGCCAGCAACATATGGCAGGGGGCCCCAGGCTACACCTTC
CDR3 protein: CASNIWQGAPGYTF
clone size: NA
D gene: TRBD1
J gene: TRBJ1-2
V gene: TRBV27

CDR3 DNA: TGTGCCAGCAGCCAAGTTCTTTCGTCAGAGACCCAGTACTTC
CDR3 protein: CASSQVLSSETQYF
clone size: NA
D gene: NA
J gene: TRBJ2-5
V gene: TRBV14

CDR3 DNA: TGTGCCAGCAGTCCCGGGACTAGCGGATTCAATGAGCAGTTCTTC
CDR3 protein: CASSPGTSGFNEQFF
clone size: NA
D gene: TRBD2
J gene: TRBJ2-1
V gene: TRBV6-1

CDR3 DNA: TGTGCCAGCAGCTTATCTGGAGGGGGCCTGGGCAATCAGCCCCAGCATTTT
CDR3 protein: CASSLSGGGLGNQPQHF
clone size: NA
D gene: TRBD1
J gene: TRBJ1-5
V gene: TRBV5-6

CDR3 DNA: TGTGCCAGCAGCTGGACAGGGGTCGACACCGGGGAGCTGTTTTTT
CDR3 protein: CASSWTGVDTGELFF
clone size: NA
D gene: TRBD1
J gene: TRBJ2-2
V gene: TRBV6-1

CDR3 DNA: TGTGCCAGCAGTTACGGAGAGGAGTATGAAAAACTGTTTTTT
CDR3 protein: CASSYGEEYEKLFF
clone size: NA
D gene: NA
J gene: TRBJ1-4
V gene: TRBV6-5

CDR3 DNA: TGCGCCAGCAAGCGGGAGTTCTCCGATGAGCAGTTCTTC
CDR3 protein: CASKREFSDEQFF
clone size: NA
D gene: TRBD2
J gene: TRBJ2-1
V gene: TRBV5-1

CDR3 DNA: TGTGCCAGCAGTTTTAGCTCCATACAGCCCCAGCATTTT
CDR3 protein: CASSFSSIQPQHF
clone size: few
D gene: NA
J gene: TRBJ1-5
V gene: TRBV27

CDR3 DNA: TGTGCCAGCAGCTTGGACAGGGGGACTGCTTTCTTT
CDR3 protein: CASSLDRGTAFF
clone size: NA
D gene: TRBD1
J gene: TRBJ1-1
V gene: TRBV13

CDR3 DNA: TGTGCCAGCAGAGTTGGGACTAGCGGGATCAGCGATGAGCAGTTCTTC
CDR3 protein: CASRVGTSGISDEQFF
clone size: NA
D gene: TRBD2
J gene: TRBJ2-1
V gene: TRBV11-2

CDR3 DNA: TGTGCCAGCAGCGTAGCTCTAAATCCTTACGAGCAGTACTTC
CDR3 protein: CASSVALNPYEQYF
clone size: NA
D gene: NA
J gene: TRBJ2-7
V gene: TRBV9

CDR3 DNA: TGTGCCAGCAGTCCGGCGGGCTACAATGAGCAGTTCTTC
CDR3 protein: CASSPAGYNEQFF
clone size: once
D gene: NA
J gene: TRBJ2-1
V gene: TRBV6-5

CDR3 DNA: TGTGCCAGCAGTTTATTGGGGGCGACTGAAGCTTTCTTT
CDR3 protein: CASSLLGATEAFF
clone size: NA
D gene: NA
J gene: TRBJ1-1
V gene: TRBV27

CDR3 DNA: TGTGCCAGCAGCTCGGACAGCAACTATGGCTACACCTTC
CDR3 protein: CASSSDSNYGYTF
clone size: once
D gene: NA
J gene: TRBJ1-2
V gene: TRBV7-9

CDR3 DNA: TGTGCCAGCAGCTTGTGGCCAATCATGAGCGGGATGAGCTCCTACGAGCAGTACTTC
CDR3 protein: CASSLWPIMSGMSSYEQYF
clone size: NA
D gene: TRBD2
J gene: TRBJ2-7
V gene: TRBV5-5

CDR3 DNA: TGTGCCAGTAGTATAGTTCTAGCGGGAGGGGAAGGAACTTCCGAGCAGTACTTC
CDR3 protein: CASSIVLAGGEGTSEQYF
clone size: NA
D gene: TRBD2
J gene: TRBJ2-7
V gene: TRBV19

CDR3 DNA: TGTGCCAGCCGGACTAGCATCGATGAGCAGTTCTTC
CDR3 protein: CASRTSIDEQFF
clone size: NA
D gene: TRBD2
J gene: TRBJ2-1
V gene: TRBV28

CDR3 DNA: TGTGCCAGCAGTTTACCGACAGGAAGCCCCTACGAGCAGTACTTC
CDR3 protein: CASSLPTGSPYEQYF
clone size: NA
D gene: NA
J gene: TRBJ2-7
V gene: TRBV28

CDR3 DNA: TGTGCCAGCAGTGATTACAGCTACACTGAAGCTTTCTTT
CDR3 protein: CASSDYSYTEAFF
clone size: NA
D gene: NA
J gene: TRBJ1-1
V gene: TRBV6-1

CDR3 DNA: TGTGCCAGCAGCTTTCCGGCTAGCGGACCCCAAGAGACCCAGTACTTC
CDR3 protein: CASSFPASGPQETQYF
clone size: NA
D gene: TRBD2
J gene: TRBJ2-5
V gene: TRBV5-4

CDR3 DNA: TGTGCCAGCAGGGTAGCGGGAAGCACAGATACGCAGTATTTT
CDR3 protein: CASRVAGSTDTQYF
clone size: NA
D gene: TRBD2
J gene: TRBJ2-3
V gene: TRBV6-1

CDR3 DNA: TGTGCCAGCAGTTACTTTCGGCGGGAGGTATCCTACGAGCAGTACTTC
CDR3 protein: CASSYFRREVSYEQYF
clone size: NA
D gene: TRBD2
J gene: TRBJ2-7
V gene: TRBV6-5

CDR3 DNA: TGCGCCAGCAGCCCCCTAGACAGGGACCACGAGCAGTACTTC
CDR3 protein: CASSPLDRDHEQYF
clone size: NA
D gene: TRBD1
J gene: TRBJ2-7
V gene: TRBV4-1

CDR3 DNA: TGCGCCAGCAGCCAAGTCGAGGGACTAAGTGAGCAGTTCTTC
CDR3 protein: CASSQVEGLSEQFF
clone size: NA
D gene: TRBD2
J gene: TRBJ2-1
V gene: TRBV4-1

CDR3 DNA: TGTGCCAGCAGTACGACAGGGGGGCCGGAGAATACGCAGTATTTT
CDR3 protein: CASSTTGGPENTQYF
clone size: once
D gene: TRBD1
J gene: TRBJ2-3
V gene: TRBV6-4

CDR3 DNA: TGTGCCAGCAACCAGGTGTCGAACACTGAAGCTTTCTTT
CDR3 protein: CASNQVSNTEAFF
clone size: once
D gene: NA
J gene: TRBJ1-1
V gene: TRBV2

CDR3 DNA: TGTGCCAGCAGCGTAGATGAAGGGAGTGAGACCCAGTACTTC
CDR3 protein: CASSVDEGSETQYF
clone size: NA
D gene: NA
J gene: TRBJ2-5
V gene: TRBV9

CDR3 DNA: TGCGCCAGCAGCAACGCCGGGACTAGCGGGTTGATACTATACAATGAGCAGTTCTTC
CDR3 protein: CASSNAGTSGLILYNEQFF
clone size: NA
D gene: TRBD2
J gene: TRBJ2-1
V gene: TRBV5-1

CDR3 DNA: TGTGCCAGCAGCCGCAACCTGGACGGAGCGGCAGCCTTC
CDR3 protein: CASSRNLDGAAAF
clone size: NA
D gene: NA
J gene: TRBJ1-2
V gene: TRBV6-5

CDR3 DNA: TGTGCCAGCGCACGGGGGGGGTACGAGCAGTACTTC
CDR3 protein: CASARGGYEQYF
clone size: once
D gene: TRBD2
J gene: TRBJ2-7
V gene: TRBV27

CDR3 DNA: TGTGCCAGCAGTCCGATCGAGCTAGCGAGCCAAGAGACCCAGTACTTC
CDR3 protein: CASSPIELASQETQYF
clone size: NA
D gene: NA
J gene: TRBJ2-5
V gene: TRBV28